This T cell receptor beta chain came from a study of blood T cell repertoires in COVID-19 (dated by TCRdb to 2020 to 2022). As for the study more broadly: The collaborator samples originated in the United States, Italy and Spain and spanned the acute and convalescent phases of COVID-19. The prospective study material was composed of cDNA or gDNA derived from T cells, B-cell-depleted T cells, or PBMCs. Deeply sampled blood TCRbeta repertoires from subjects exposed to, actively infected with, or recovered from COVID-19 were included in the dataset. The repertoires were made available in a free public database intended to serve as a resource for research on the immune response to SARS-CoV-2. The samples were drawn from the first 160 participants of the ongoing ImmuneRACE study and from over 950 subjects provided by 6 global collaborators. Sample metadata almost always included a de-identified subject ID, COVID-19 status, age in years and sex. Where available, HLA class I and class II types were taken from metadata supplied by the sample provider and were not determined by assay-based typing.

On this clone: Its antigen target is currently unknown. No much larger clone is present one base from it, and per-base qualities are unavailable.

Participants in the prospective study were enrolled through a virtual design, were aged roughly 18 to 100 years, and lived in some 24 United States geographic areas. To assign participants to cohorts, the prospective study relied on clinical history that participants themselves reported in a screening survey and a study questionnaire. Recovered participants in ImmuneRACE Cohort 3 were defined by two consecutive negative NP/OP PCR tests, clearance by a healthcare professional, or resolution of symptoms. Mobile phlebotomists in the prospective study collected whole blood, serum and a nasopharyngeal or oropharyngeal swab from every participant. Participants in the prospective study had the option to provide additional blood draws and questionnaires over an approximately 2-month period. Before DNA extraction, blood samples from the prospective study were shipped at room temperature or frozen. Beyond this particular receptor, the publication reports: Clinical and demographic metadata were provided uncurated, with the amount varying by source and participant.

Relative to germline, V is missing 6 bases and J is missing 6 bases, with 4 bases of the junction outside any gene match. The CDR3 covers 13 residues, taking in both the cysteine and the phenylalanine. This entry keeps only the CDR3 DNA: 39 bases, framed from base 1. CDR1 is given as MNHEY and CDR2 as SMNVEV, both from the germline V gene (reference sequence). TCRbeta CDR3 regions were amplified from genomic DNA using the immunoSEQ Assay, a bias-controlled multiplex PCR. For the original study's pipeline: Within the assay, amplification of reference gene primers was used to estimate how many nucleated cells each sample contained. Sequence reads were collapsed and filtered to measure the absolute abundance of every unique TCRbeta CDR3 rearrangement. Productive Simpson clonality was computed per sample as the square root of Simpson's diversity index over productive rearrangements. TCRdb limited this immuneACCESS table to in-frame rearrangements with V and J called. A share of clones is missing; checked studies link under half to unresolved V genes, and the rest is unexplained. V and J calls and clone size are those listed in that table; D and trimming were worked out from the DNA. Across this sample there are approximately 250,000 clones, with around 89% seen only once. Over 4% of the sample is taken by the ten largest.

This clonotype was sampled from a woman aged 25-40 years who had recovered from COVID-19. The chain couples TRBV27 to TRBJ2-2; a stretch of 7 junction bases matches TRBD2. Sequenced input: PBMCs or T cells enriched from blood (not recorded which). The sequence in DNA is TGTGCCAGCAGGGCGGGAGTGGCCGGGGAGCTGTTTTTT. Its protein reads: CASRAGVAGELFF.